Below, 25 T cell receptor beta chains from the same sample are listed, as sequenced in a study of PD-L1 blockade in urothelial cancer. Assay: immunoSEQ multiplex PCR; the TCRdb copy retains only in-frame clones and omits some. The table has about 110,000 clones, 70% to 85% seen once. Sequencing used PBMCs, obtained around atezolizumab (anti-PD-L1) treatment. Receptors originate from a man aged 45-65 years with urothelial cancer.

This chain's CDR3 is CASSTTGSEQYF. CDR3 DNA: TGTGCCAGCAGTACGACAGGGAGCGAGCAGTACTTC. The gene calls are TRBV27 and TRBJ2-7; TRBD1 aligns across 7 bases. The germline gives CDR1 MNHEY, CDR2 SMNVEV (reference sequence). The CDR3 covers 12 residues. J gave up 6 bases and V 5 bases, and 4 bases lay outside the gene matches.

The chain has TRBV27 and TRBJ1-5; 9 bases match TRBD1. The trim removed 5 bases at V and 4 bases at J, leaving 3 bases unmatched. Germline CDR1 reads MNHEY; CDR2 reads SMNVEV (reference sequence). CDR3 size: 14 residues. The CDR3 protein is CASSEDRGNQPQHF. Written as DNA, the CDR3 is TGTGCCAGCAGTGAGGACAGGGGTAATCAGCCCCAGCATTTT.

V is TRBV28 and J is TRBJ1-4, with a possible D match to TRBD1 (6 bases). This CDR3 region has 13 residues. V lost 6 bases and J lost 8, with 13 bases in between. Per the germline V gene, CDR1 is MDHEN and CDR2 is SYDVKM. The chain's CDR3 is CASRVGGREKLFF. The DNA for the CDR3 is TGTGCCAGCAGGGTGGGGGGGCGAGAAAAACTGTTTTTT.

DNA for the CDR3: TGTGCCAGCAAACAATTTAACTATGGCTACACCTTC. Translated, it gives CASKQFNYGYTF. V is TRBV6-1 and J is TRBJ1-2; no reliable D call. The CDR3 extends over 12 amino acids. V gave up 7 bases and J gave up 1 base, with 7 bases separating them. CDR1 is MNHNS and CDR2 is SASEGT in the germline V gene.

In DNA form, the CDR3 reads TGCGCCAGCAGTCTGACGGTGGCGGGAGACTACAATGAGCAGTTCTTC. Translating gives CASSLTVAGDYNEQFF. V is TRBV5-1 and J is TRBJ2-1; 7 nucleotides align to TRBD2. Trimming at V came to 5 bases and at J to 3 bases, leaving 11 bases not matched to a gene. The CDR3 is 16 residues long. The germline V gene has CDR1 SGHRS and CDR2 YFSETQ.

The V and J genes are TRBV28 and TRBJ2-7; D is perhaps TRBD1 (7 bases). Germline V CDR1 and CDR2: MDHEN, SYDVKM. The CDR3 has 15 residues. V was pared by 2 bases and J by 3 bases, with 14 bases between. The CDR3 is CASSLRAGGGYEQYF. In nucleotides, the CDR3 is TGTGCCAGCAGTTTAAGGGCAGGGGGAGGCTACGAGCAGTACTTC.

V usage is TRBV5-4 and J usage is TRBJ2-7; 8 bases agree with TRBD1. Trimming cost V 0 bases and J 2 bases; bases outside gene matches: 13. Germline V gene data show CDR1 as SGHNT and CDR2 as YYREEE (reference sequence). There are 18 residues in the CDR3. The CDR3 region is CASSLDIYRTGLAYEQYF. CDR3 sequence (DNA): TGTGCCAGCAGCTTGGATATCTATAGGACAGGGCTAGCCTACGAGCAGTACTTC.

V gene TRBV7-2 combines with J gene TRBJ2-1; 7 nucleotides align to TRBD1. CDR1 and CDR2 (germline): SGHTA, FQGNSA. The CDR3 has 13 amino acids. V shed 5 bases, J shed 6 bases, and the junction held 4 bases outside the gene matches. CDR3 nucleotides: TGTGCCAGCAGCCTTGGACAGGCCAATGAGCAGTTCTTC. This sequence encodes CASSLGQANEQFF. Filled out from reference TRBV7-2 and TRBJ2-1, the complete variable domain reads GAGVSQSPSNKVTEKGKDVELRCDPISGHTALYWYRQSLGQGLEFLIYFQGNSAPDKSGLPSDRFSAERTGGSVSTLTIQRTQQEDSAVYLCASSLGQANEQFFGPGTRLTVL.

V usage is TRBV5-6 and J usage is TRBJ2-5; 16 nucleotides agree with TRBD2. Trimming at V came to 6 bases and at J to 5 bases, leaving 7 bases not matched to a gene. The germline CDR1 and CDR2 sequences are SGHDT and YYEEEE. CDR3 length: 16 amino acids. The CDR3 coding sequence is TGTGCCAGCACCGGGACTAGCGGGAGGGAGAGGGAGACCCAGTACTTC. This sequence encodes CASTGTSGRERETQYF. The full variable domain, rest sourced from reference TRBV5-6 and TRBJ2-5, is DAGVTQSPTHLIKTRGQQVTLRCSPKSGHDTVSWYQQALGQGPQFIFQYYEEEERQRGNFPDRFSGHQFPNYSSELNVNALLLGDSALYLCASTGTSGRERETQYFGPGTRLLVL.

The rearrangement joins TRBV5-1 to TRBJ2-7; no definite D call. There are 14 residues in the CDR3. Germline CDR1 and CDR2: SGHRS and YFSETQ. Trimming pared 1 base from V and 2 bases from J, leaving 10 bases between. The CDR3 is CASSLTASPYEQYF. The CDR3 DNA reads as TGCGCCAGCAGCTTGACAGCCTCTCCCTACGAGCAGTACTTC.

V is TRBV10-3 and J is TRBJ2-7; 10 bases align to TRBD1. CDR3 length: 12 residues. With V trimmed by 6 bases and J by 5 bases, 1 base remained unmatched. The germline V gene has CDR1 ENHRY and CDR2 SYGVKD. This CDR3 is CAIRTGGDEQYF. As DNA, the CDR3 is TGTGCCATCAGGACAGGGGGCGACGAGCAGTACTTC.

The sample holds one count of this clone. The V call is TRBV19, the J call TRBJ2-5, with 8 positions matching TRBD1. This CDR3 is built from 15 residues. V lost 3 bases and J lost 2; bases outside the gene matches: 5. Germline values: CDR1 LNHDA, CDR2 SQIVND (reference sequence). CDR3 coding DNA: TGTGCCAGTAGTATCAGGGGGCAGTCGCAAGAGACCCAGTACTTC. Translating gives CASSIRGQSQETQYF.

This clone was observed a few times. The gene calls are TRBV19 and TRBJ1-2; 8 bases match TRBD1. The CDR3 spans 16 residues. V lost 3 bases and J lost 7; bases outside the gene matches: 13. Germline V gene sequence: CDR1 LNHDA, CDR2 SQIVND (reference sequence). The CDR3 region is CASSIGSGGQGSGYTF. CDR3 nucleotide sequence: TGTGCCAGTAGTATCGGTTCCGGAGGACAGGGTAGTGGCTACACCTTC.

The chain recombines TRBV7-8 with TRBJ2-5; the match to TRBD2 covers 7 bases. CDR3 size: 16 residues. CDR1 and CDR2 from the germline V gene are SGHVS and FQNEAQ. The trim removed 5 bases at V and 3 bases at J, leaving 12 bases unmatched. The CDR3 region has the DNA TGTGCCAGCAGCCAAGAACTAGCGCCCAAAAAAGAGACCCAGTACTTC. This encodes CASSQELAPKKETQYF.

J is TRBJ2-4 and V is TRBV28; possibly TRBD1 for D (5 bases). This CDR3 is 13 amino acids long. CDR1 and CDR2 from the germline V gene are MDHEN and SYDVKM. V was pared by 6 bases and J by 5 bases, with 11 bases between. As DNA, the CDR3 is TGTGCCAGCAGCTGGGGCTATCAAAACATTCAGTACTTC. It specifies CASSWGYQNIQYF.

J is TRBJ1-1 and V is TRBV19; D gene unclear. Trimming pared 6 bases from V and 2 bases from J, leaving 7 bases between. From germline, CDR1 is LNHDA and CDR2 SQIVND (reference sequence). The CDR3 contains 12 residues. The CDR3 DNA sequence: TGTGCCAGTAGATACAGAAACACTGAAGCTTTCTTT. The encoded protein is CASRYRNTEAFF.

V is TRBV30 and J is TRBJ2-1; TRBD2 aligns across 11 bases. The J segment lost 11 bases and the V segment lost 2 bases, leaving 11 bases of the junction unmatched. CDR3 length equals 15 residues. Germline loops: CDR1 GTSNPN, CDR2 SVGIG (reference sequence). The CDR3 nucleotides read TGTGCCTGGAGTCCCCGGACTAGCGGGTGGTTTAAGCAGTTCTTC. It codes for CAWSPRTSGWFKQFF. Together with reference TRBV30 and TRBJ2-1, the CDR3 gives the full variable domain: SQTIHQWPATLVQPVGSPLSLECTVEGTSNPNLYWYRQAAGRGLQLLFYSVGIGQISSEVPQNLSASRPQDRQFILSSKKLLLSDSGFYLCAWSPRTSGWFKQFFGPGTRLTVL.

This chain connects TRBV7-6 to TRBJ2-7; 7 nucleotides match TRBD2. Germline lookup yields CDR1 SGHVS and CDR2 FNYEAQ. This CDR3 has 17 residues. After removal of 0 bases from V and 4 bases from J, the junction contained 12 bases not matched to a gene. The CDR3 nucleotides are TGTGCCAGCAGCTTAGCCCTAATGCGGGAGAGTAGTTACGAGCAGTACTTC. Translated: CASSLALMRESSYEQYF.

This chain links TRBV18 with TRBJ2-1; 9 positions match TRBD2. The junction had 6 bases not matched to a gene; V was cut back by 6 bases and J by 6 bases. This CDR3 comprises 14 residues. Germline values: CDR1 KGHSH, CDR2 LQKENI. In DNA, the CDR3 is TGTGCCAGCTCTGGCGGGAGGGCCCTCAATGAGCAGTTCTTC. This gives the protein CASSGGRALNEQFF.

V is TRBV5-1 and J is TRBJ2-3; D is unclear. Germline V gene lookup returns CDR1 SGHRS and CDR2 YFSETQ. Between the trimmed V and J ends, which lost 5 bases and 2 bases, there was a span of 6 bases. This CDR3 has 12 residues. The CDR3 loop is CASSSHTDTQYF. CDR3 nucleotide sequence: TGCGCCAGCAGTTCACACACAGATACGCAGTATTTT.

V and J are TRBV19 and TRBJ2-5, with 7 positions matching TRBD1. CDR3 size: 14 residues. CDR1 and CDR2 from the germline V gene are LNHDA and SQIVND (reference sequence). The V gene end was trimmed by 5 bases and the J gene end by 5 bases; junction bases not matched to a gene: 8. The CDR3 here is CASSFRQGRETQYF. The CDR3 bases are TGTGCCAGTAGTTTCCGACAGGGCCGGGAGACCCAGTACTTC.

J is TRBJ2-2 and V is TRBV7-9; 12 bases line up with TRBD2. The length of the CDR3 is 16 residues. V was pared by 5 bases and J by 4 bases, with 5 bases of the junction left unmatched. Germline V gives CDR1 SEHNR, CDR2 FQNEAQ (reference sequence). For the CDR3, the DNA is TGTGCCAGCAGCCCACTAGCGGGAGGTCGCACCGGGGAGCTGTTTTTT. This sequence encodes CASSPLAGGRTGELFF.

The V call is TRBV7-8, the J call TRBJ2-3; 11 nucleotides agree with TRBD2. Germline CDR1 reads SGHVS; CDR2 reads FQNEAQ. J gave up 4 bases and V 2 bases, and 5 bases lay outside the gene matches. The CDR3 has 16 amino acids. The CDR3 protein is CASSLIAGGPSDTQYF. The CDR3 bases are TGTGCCAGCAGCTTAATAGCGGGAGGGCCCTCAGATACGCAGTATTTT.

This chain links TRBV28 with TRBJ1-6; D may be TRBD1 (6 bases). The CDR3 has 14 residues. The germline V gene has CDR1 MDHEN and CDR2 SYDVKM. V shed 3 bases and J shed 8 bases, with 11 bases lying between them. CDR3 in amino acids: CASSLGGLDSPLHF. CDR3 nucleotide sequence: TGTGCCAGCAGTTTGGGGGGGCTTGATTCACCCCTCCACTTT.

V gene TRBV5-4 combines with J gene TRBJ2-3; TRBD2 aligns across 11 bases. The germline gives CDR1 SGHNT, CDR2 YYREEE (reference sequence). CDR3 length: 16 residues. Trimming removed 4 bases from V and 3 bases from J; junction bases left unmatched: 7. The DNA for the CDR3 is TGTGCCAGCAGCGAAAAACTAGCGGGAGCAACAGATACGCAGTATTTT. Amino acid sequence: CASSEKLAGATDTQYF.